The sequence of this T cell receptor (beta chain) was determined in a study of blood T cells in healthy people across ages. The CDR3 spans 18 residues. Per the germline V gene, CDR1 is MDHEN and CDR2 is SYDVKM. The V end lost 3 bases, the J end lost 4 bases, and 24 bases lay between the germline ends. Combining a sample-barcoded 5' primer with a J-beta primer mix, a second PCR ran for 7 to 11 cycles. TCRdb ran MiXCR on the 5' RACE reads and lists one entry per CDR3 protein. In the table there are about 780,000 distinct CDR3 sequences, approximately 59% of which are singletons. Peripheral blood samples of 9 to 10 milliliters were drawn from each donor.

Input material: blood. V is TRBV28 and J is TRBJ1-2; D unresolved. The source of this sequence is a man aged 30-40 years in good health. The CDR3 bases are TGTGCCAGCAGTTTCCCCCTTAGTTCGGACGGATCTGGCTATGGCTACACCTTC. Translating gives CASSFPLSSDGSGYGYTF.